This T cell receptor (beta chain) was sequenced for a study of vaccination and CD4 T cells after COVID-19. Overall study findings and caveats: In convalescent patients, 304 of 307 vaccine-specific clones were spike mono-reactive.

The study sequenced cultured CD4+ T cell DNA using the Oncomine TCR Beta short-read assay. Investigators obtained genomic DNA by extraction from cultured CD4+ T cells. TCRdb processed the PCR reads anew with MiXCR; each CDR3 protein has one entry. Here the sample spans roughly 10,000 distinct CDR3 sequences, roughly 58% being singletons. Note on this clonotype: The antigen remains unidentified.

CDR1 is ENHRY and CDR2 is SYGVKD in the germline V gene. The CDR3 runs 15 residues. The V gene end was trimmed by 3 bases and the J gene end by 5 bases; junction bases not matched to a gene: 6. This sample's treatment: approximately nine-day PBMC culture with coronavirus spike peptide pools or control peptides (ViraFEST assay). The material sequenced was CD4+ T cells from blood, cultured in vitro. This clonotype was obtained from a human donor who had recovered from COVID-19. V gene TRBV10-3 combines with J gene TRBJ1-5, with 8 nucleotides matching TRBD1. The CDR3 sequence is CAISDKNRGDQPQHF. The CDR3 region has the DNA TGTGCCATCAGTGATAAGAACAGGGGGGATCAGCCCCAGCATTTT.